This T cell receptor (beta chain) appears in the sequencing data of a study of T cells in Graves' hyperthyroidism and ophthalmopathy. Germline loops: CDR1 MDHEN, CDR2 SYDVKM. V lost 5 bases to trimming and J lost 8 bases, with 12 bases between them. This CDR3 is 12 amino acids long. This clonotype was recorded at least ten times. Regions amplified from RNA transcripts were the TCR beta CDR3 regions. With the HTBI primer set, the TCR CDR3 went through a first round of RT-PCR. TCRdb processed the multiplex PCR reads anew with MiXCR; each CDR3 protein has one entry. The sample lists about 560,000 distinct CDR3 sequences, 16% occurring once.

The receptor comes from a woman younger than 30 with Graves' hyperthyroidism. The rearrangement joins TRBV28 to TRBJ1-1; D is ambiguous. What was sequenced was blood. The CDR3 sequence is CASSVGSPEAFF. The CDR3 DNA sequence: TGTGCCAGCAGTGTAGGGTCTCCGGAAGCTTTCTTT.